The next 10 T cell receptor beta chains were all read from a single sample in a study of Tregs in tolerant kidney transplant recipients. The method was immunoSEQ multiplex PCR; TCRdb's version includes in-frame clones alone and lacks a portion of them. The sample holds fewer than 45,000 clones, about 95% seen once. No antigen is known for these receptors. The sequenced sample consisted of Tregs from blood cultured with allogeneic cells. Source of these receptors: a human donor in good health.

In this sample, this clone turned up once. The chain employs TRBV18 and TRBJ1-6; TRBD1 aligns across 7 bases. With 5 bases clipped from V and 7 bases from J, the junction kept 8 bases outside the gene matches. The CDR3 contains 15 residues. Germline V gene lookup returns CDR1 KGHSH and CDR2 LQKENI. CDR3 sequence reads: CASSLTGIENSPLHF. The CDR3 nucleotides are TGTGCCAGCTCATTGACAGGGATCGAGAATTCACCCCTCCACTTT.

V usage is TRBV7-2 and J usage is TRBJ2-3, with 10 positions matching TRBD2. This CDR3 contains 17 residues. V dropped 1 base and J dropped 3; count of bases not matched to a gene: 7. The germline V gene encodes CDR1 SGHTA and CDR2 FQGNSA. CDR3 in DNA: TGTGCCAGCAGCTTAGGGGCTAGCGGGAGCTTTACAGATACGCAGTATTTT. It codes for CASSLGASGSFTDTQYF.

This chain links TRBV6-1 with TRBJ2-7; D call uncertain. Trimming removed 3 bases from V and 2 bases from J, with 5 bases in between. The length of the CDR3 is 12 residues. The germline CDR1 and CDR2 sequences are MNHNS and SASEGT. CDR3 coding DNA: TGTGCCAGCAGTGACAGGCCCTACGAGCAGTACGTC. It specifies CASSDRPYEQYV.

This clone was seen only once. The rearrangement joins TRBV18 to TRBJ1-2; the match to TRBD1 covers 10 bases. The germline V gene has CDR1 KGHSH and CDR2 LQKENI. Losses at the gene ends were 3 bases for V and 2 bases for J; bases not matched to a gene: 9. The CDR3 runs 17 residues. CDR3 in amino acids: CASSPTTPGQGNYGYTF. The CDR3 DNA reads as TGTGCCAGCTCACCGACCACCCCGGGACAGGGGAACTATGGCTACACCTTC.

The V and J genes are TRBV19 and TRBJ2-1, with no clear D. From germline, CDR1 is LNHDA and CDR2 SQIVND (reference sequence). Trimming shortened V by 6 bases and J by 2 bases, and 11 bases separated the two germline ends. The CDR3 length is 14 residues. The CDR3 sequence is CASRKSGAYNEQFF. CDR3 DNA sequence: TGTGCCAGTAGAAAGTCGGGTGCCTACAATGAGCAGTTCTTC.

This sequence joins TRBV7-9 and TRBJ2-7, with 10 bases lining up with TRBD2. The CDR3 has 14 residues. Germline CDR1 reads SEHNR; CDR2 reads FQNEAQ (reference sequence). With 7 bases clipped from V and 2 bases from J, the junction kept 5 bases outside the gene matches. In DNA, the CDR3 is TGTGCCAGCAAAAAAGCGGGAGGGACCTACGAGCAGTACTTC. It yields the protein CASKKAGGTYEQYF. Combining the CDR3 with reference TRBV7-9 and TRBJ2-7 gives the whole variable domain DTGVSQNPRHKITKRGQNVTFRCDPISEHNRLYWYRQTLGQGPEFLTYFQNEAQLEKSRLLSDRFSAERPKGSFSTLEIQRTEQGDSAMYLCASKKAGGTYEQYFGPGTRLTVT.

The CDR3 is CASSSLAGAENEQFF. The CDR3 region has the DNA TGCGCCAGCAGCTCCTTAGCGGGGGCGGAGAATGAGCAGTTCTTC. The V gene is TRBV5-1, the J gene TRBJ2-1; the match to TRBD2 covers 9 bases. J gave up 7 bases and V 3 bases, and 8 bases lay outside the gene matches. Germline-derived CDR1 and CDR2 are SGHRS and YFSETQ. The CDR3 sequence is 15 residues long. The full variable domain, completed using reference TRBV5-1 and TRBJ2-1, is KAGVTQTPRYLIKTRGQQVTLSCSPISGHRSVSWYQQTPGQGLQFLFEYFSETQRNKGNFPGRFSGRQFSNSRSEMNVSTLELGDSALYLCASSSLAGAENEQFFGPGTRLTVL.

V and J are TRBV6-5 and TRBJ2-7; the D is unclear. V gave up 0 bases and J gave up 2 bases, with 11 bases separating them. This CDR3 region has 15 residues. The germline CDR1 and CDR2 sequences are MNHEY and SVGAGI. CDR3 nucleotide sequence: TGTGCCAGCAGTTACTCGAGAAATCTCGCCTACGAGCAGTACTTC. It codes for CASSYSRNLAYEQYF.

This chain's CDR3 is CSVAVSGNTIYF. DNA of the CDR3: TGCAGCGTTGCCGTCTCTGGAAACACCATATATTTT. This chain uses TRBV29-1 with TRBJ1-3, with D uncertain. CDR3 length: 12 amino acids. In germline, CDR1 is SQVTM, CDR2 ANQGSEA. Trimming took 4 bases from V and 0 from J, leaving 4 bases between them.

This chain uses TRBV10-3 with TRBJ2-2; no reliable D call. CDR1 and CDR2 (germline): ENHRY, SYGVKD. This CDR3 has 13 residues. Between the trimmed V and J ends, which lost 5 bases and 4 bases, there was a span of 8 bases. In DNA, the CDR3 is TGTGCCATCAGTCGACCCTTCACCGGGGAGCTGTTTTTT. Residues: CAISRPFTGELFF.